The clone carrying this T cell receptor (beta chain) is a singleton in its sample. Trimming shortened V by 1 base and J by 6 bases, and 12 bases separated the two germline ends. The CDR3 has 15 amino acids. The germline V gene encodes CDR1 LNHDA and CDR2 SQIVND (reference sequence). The sample originates from a study of blood T cell repertoires in COVID-19. This table comes from immunoSEQ multiplex PCR, and its TCRdb copy is limited to in-frame clones, with some not included. The sample consists of about 260,000 clones, around 90% of them appearing once. Participants were aged about 18 to 90 years, lived in about two dozen US areas, and enrolled virtually. During the 2 weeks before they entered the study, exposed participants had met someone with a PCR-confirmed or clinician-diagnosed COVID-19 case.

V usage is TRBV19 and J usage is TRBJ2-2, with D possibly being TRBD2 (6 bases). The sequenced sample consisted of PBMCs or T cells enriched from blood (not recorded which). The clonotype originates from a man in his forties who had been exposed to COVID-19. The CDR3 protein is CASSIAGVGAGELFF. Written as DNA, the CDR3 is TGTGCCAGTAGTATAGCGGGAGTCGGAGCCGGGGAGCTGTTTTTT.